Given below is one T cell receptor (beta chain) in context. Its antigen remains unknown. This CDR3 region has 14 residues. Unmatched junction bases numbered 2, after V lost 4 bases and J lost 1 base. Germline-derived CDR1 and CDR2 are SGHRS and YFSETQ. Profiling of TCR beta VDJ combinations and CDR3 sequences used genomic DNA as template. TCRdb re-analysed the reads in MiXCR, keeping a single row per CDR3 protein. The table shows some 150,000 distinct CDR3 sequences, with 71% occurring only once. Before being chosen for sequencing, patients had shown CD8+CD57+ cell expansion by flow cytometry. This sample was taken from a study of CD8+CD57+ T cells in acquired aplastic anemia. On the study more broadly: The study obtained an average of around 2.9 ug of DNA from sorted CD4+ and CD8+ cells.

General study points: Around 27 CD8+ CDR3 sequences occurred in both the patients and the controls. CD8+ Simpson's diversity showed no significant patient-control difference.

The sequenced material came from sorted CD4+, CD8+, or CD8+CD57+ T cells (not recorded which) from PBMCs. The receptor was isolated from a human donor with aplastic anemia. The chain joins TRBV5-1 to TRBJ2-5, with 9 bases fitting TRBD1. CDR3 region: CASSPQGAQETQYF. The CDR3 DNA reads TGCGCCAGCAGCCCACAGGGGGCCCAAGAGACCCAGTACTTC.